This T cell receptor beta chain is drawn from a study of blood T cell repertoires in COVID-19. About the research overall: COVID-19 samples, acute and convalescent, were from the United States, Italy and Spain. Sources were T cells, B-cell-depleted T cells, or PBMCs; the material itself was cDNA or gDNA.

This clone came up once. Germline V gives CDR1 LGHDT, CDR2 YNNKEL (reference sequence). The CDR3 spans 15 residues. V lost 4 bases and J lost 5, with 18 bases in between. Profiled with immunoSEQ multiplex PCR; TCRdb holds only in-frame clones, not every one. The profile covers 300,000 to 350,000 clones, with around nine tenths appearing a single time and 3% to 4% taken by the ten largest. The receptor comes from a woman younger than 35 who had recovered from COVID-19. The sample was peripheral blood. This chain connects TRBV3-1 (or the pseudogene TRBV3-2) to TRBJ2-7, with D tentatively TRBD2 (6 bases). In DNA, the CDR3 is TGTGCCAGCAGCCTAGAGGCACTAGCTTTCCACGAGCAGTACGTC. Its translation is CASSLEALAFHEQYV.